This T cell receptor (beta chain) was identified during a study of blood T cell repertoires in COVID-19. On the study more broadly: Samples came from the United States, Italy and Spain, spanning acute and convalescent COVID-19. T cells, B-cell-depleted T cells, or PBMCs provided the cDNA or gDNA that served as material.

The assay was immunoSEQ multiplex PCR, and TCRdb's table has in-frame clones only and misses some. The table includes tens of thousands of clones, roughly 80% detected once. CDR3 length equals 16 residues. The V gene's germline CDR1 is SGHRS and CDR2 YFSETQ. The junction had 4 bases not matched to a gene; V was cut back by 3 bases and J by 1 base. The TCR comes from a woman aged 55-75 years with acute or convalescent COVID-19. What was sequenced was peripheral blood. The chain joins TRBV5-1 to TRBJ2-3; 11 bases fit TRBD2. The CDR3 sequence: CASSSTTSGGTDTQYF. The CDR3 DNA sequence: TGCGCCAGCAGCTCGACGACTAGCGGGGGCACAGATACGCAGTATTTT.